A single sample is the source of the 7 T cell receptor beta chains below, sequenced in a study of T-cell memory formation after mild COVID-19. Each CDR3 protein is one row after TCRdb ran MiXCR on the 5' RACE reads. The data hold fewer than 350,000 distinct CDR3 sequences, with around 15% observed a single time. The sample was PBMCs or a T cell subset sorted from them (not recorded which). The receptors stem from a man aged 18 to 29 who had mild COVID-19 (a few samples of this study predate the infection). Cell type and time point are not known.

This clonotype has at least ten counts. This chain links TRBV7-2 with TRBJ1-2; no clear D gene. V lost 1 base to trimming and J lost 6 bases, with 9 bases between them. Germline CDR1 is SGHTA and CDR2 is FQGNSA. The CDR3 runs to 13 residues. DNA for the CDR3: TGTGCCAGCAGCTTAGGTCCCCTAGATGGCTACACCTTC. Amino acids: CASSLGPLDGYTF.

The chain has TRBV3-1 and TRBJ1-1; TRBD1 might be the D (6 bases). Germline V CDR1 and CDR2: LGHDT, YNNKEL (reference sequence). The V end was cut by 4 bases, the J end by 0 bases, with 12 bases between. This CDR3 is built from 15 residues. The CDR3 is CASSPGQLLNTEAFF. The DNA for the CDR3 is TGTGCCAGCAGCCCCGGACAGCTCTTGAACACTGAAGCTTTCTTT.

This chain links TRBV29-1 with TRBJ1-2; D is undetermined. The V end lost 6 bases, the J end lost 13 bases, and 21 bases lay between the germline ends. Germline V gene sequence: CDR1 SQVTM, CDR2 ANQGSEA. This CDR3 contains 12 residues. The DNA for the CDR3 is TGCAGCGTGGCCCAAGGAGGGAAGAGAGTCACCTTC. Translating it yields CSVAQGGKRVTF.

The chain recombines TRBV7-9 with TRBJ1-2, with no clear D. Between the trimmed V and J ends, which lost 5 bases and 2 bases, there was a span of 12 bases. The CDR3 extends over 14 amino acids. Germline CDR1 SEHNR, CDR2 FQNEAQ (reference sequence). In DNA form, the CDR3 reads TGTGCCAGCAGCCAGACAACGGGGAACTATGGCTACACCTTC. Amino acids: CASSQTTGNYGYTF.

The V and J genes are TRBV28 and TRBJ2-1, with D unresolved. CDR3 length: 12 amino acids. The germline V gene encodes CDR1 MDHEN and CDR2 SYDVKM. Between the trimmed V and J ends, which lost 3 bases and 8 bases, there was a span of 8 bases. CDR3 sequence (DNA): TGTGCCAGCAGTTTCACGGGCGATGAGCAGTTCTTC. Its protein product is CASSFTGDEQFF. Together with reference TRBV28 and TRBJ2-1, the CDR3 gives the full variable domain: DVKVTQSSRYLVKRTGEKVFLECVQDMDHENMFWYRQDPGLGLRLIYFSYDVKMKEKGDIPEGYSVSREKKERFSLILESASTNQTSMYLCASSFTGDEQFFGPGTRLTVL.

This clonotype was recorded a few times. The chain links TRBV5-1 to TRBJ1-1, with D perhaps TRBD1 (5 bases). The CDR3 totals 15 residues. Deletions cut 4 bases from V and 5 bases from J, with 18 bases between. Germline assignment: CDR1 SGHRS and CDR2 YFSETQ. This CDR3 reads CASSDIPGRLTEAFF. The CDR3 DNA sequence: TGCGCCAGCAGCGATATACCGGGACGTTTGACTGAAGCTTTCTTT.

This clonotype was found many times. The J gene is TRBJ2-4, the V gene TRBV5-1; 7 nucleotides agree with TRBD2. After removal of 3 bases from V and 10 bases from J, the junction contained 1 base not matched to a gene. There are 11 residues in the CDR3. From germline, CDR1 is SGHRS and CDR2 YFSETQ. CDR3 region: CASSWGGIQYF. The DNA for the CDR3 is TGCGCCAGCAGCTGGGGGGGTATTCAGTACTTC.